A single sample gave rise to the 21 T cell receptor beta chains below, sequenced in a study of vaccination and CD4 T cells after COVID-19. Documented treatment: 10-day PBMC culture with coronavirus spike peptide pools or control peptides (ViraFEST assay). These TCRs are of unknown antigen specificity. The Oncomine TCR Beta short-read assay sequenced DNA from cultured CD4+ T cells. From the PCR reads, TCRdb called clonotypes with MiXCR, one entry per CDR3 protein. The table shows thousands of distinct CDR3 sequences, with approximately 31% occurring only once. Sequencing used CD4+ T cells from blood, cultured in vitro. The receptors originated from a human donor who had recovered from COVID-19.

This clonotype was picked up one time. The J gene is TRBJ2-7, the V gene TRBV25-1; TRBD2 matches at 11 bases. In germline, CDR1 is MGHDK, CDR2 SYGVNS. This CDR3 has 13 amino acids. After removal of 8 bases from V and 1 base from J, the junction contained 1 base not matched to a gene. The DNA of the CDR3 is TGTGCCAGCCGACTAGCGGGGTCCTACGAGCAGTACTTC. Translated, it gives CASRLAGSYEQYF.

By its share, this clonotype is large. The CDR3 loop reads CASSRGVGDTEAFF. The CDR3 DNA is TGTGCCAGCAGTCGTGGCGTAGGGGACACTGAAGCTTTCTTT. The rearrangement links TRBV6-1 to TRBJ1-1; possibly TRBD1 for D (5 bases). This CDR3 comprises 14 residues. V was pared by 5 bases and J by 3 bases, with 13 bases between. Germline V gives CDR1 MNHNS, CDR2 SASEGT.

In its sample, this clonotype is medium-sized. The genes are TRBV2 and TRBJ1-6, with D hard to call. The CDR3 loop spans 16 amino acids. The ends were cut back, 2 bases at V and 2 bases at J, with 10 bases in the middle. The V gene's germline CDR1 is SNHLY and CDR2 FYNNEI. CDR3 protein: CASSEIRGAYNSPLHF. CDR3 nucleotides: TGTGCCAGCAGTGAAATCCGGGGAGCCTATAATTCACCCCTCCACTTT.

The rearrangement uses TRBV20-1 and TRBJ2-5; 10 bases line up with TRBD2. J lost 5 bases, V lost 1 base, and 4 bases had no gene match. Germline V gene lookup returns CDR1 DFQATT and CDR2 SNEGSKA (reference sequence). The CDR3 has 14 amino acids. This CDR3 is CSARASGGAETQYF. The CDR3 nucleotides read TGCAGTGCTAGAGCAAGCGGGGGGGCTGAGACCCAGTACTTC.

The gene calls are TRBV18 and TRBJ1-6; no clear D. Trimming left V 3 bases short and J 9 bases short, with 12 bases between. This CDR3 spans 14 amino acids. Germline CDR1 and CDR2: KGHSH and LQKENI. The CDR3 nucleotides read TGTGCCAGCTCACCGACCGGGGTCGGTTCACCCCTCCACTTT. Translating it yields CASSPTGVGSPLHF.

This clonotype was detected only a few times. The rearrangement joins TRBV27 to TRBJ2-5; D is unclear. V was trimmed by 4 bases and J by 4 bases, leaving 10 bases between them. In germline, CDR1 is MNHEY, CDR2 SMNVEV (reference sequence). This CDR3 is built from 13 residues. This CDR3 reads CASSSNPGETQYF. CDR3 coding DNA: TGTGCCAGCAGTTCCAATCCCGGAGAGACCCAGTACTTC.

The gene calls are TRBV6-1 and TRBJ2-4, with D unresolved. Trimming shortened V by 3 bases and J by 8 bases, and 5 bases separated the two germline ends. The CDR3 length is 11 residues. CDR1 and CDR2 (germline): MNHNS, SASEGT. The CDR3 loop is CASSDLDIQYF. CDR3 nucleotides: TGTGCCAGCAGTGACTTGGACATTCAGTACTTC.

The chain uses TRBV14 and TRBJ2-7; TRBD1 might be the D (6 bases). Germline V gives CDR1 SGHDN, CDR2 FVKESK. The CDR3 spans 16 residues. V was trimmed by 2 bases and J by 3 bases, leaving 17 bases between them. Written as DNA, the CDR3 is TGTGCCAGCAGCCAATTTGGGGAACAGGGCAGCTACGAGCAGTACTTC. This codes for CASSQFGEQGSYEQYF.

This clonotype has more than one count but fewer than ten. The chain joins TRBV27 to TRBJ1-5; D is undetermined. Trimming left V 5 bases short and J 4 bases short, with 6 bases between. The CDR3 is made up of 12 amino acids. The V gene's germline CDR1 is MNHEY and CDR2 SMNVEV (reference sequence). CDR3 region: CASSHINQPQHF. CDR3 nucleotides: TGTGCCAGCAGTCATATAAATCAGCCCCAGCATTTT.

This clonotype was counted only a few times. The V and J genes are TRBV6-5 and TRBJ2-7; D gene uncertain. Germline lookup yields CDR1 MNHEY and CDR2 SVGAGI. The CDR3 is made up of 16 amino acids. The germline V and J ends were trimmed by 0 bases and 2 bases, with 14 bases remaining between them. In nucleotides, the CDR3 is TGTGCCAGCAGTTACTCGATAGGTGGCAGTCCCTACGAGCAGTACTTC. It codes for CASSYSIGGSPYEQYF.

The chain combines TRBV19 with TRBJ1-4, with D unresolved. Between the trimmed V and J ends, which lost 3 bases and 8 bases, there was a span of 4 bases. The CDR3 consists of 11 residues. From germline, CDR1 is LNHDA and CDR2 SQIVND (reference sequence). The CDR3: CASSIREKLFF. CDR3 DNA sequence: TGTGCCAGTAGTATTCGCGAAAAACTGTTTTTT.

The genes are TRBV4-1 and TRBJ2-5; 7 nucleotides agree with TRBD2. In germline, CDR1 is MGHRA, CDR2 YSYEKL. The CDR3 length is 15 residues. V shed 0 bases and J 4 bases; nucleotides not matched to a gene: 5. The CDR3 here is CASSQDGGGGETQYF. DNA of the CDR3: TGCGCCAGCAGCCAAGATGGGGGGGGAGGAGAGACCCAGTACTTC.

This clonotype came up a few times. The genes are TRBV20-1 and TRBJ2-3, with D perhaps TRBD1 (6 bases). Looked up from germline, CDR1 is DFQATT and CDR2 is SNEGSKA (reference sequence). V lost 0 bases to trimming and J lost 3 bases, with 13 bases between them. This CDR3 comprises 15 residues. CDR3 sequence (DNA): TGCAGTGCTAGAGATCGAAGGGGGTGGACAGATACGCAGTATTTT. It yields the protein CSARDRRGWTDTQYF.

This clonotype has just one count. For the CDR3, the DNA is TGTGCCAGCAGTTCTAGCGGGGACAGGGGCCCCTATGGCTACACCTTC. Translation gives CASSSSGDRGPYGYTF. This sequence joins TRBV28 and TRBJ1-2; TRBD1 agrees at 10 bases. This CDR3 is built from 16 residues. Germline lookup yields CDR1 MDHEN and CDR2 SYDVKM. V was pared by 4 bases and J by 4 bases, with 9 bases of the junction left unmatched.

Judged by abundance, this clonotype is medium-sized. V is TRBV6-1 and J is TRBJ1-2, with 7 nucleotides matching TRBD1. The CDR3 has 13 amino acids. V lost 6 bases, J lost 6 bases, and 7 bases stayed unmatched. Per the germline V gene, CDR1 is MNHNS and CDR2 is SASEGT. The CDR3, as DNA: TGTGCCAGCAGAAGCACAGGGGCCAATGGCTACACCTTC. It encodes CASRSTGANGYTF.

Sample share makes this clonotype medium-sized. This rearrangement joins TRBV7-9 to TRBJ2-1; TRBD2 might be the D (6 bases). CDR1 is SEHNR, CDR2 FQNEAQ, per germline (reference sequence). CDR3 length: 16 residues. V was cut by 5 bases and J by 5 bases, with 19 bases left in between. CDR3 nucleotides: TGTGCCAGCAGCCCCTCAGGCGGGGACGGCCACAATGAGCAGTTCTTC. The encoded protein is CASSPSGGDGHNEQFF.

The J gene is TRBJ1-5, the V gene TRBV3-1, with 9 bases lining up with TRBD1. V gave up 4 bases and J gave up 2 bases; unmatched junction bases: 6. Per the germline V gene, CDR1 is LGHDT and CDR2 is YNNKEL (reference sequence). There are 16 residues in the CDR3. The CDR3 coding sequence is TGTGCCAGCAGCCGCGGGACAGGGTATGGCAATCAGCCCCAGCATTTT. Translated, it gives CASSRGTGYGNQPQHF.

The rearrangement links TRBV18 to TRBJ2-3; TRBD2 matches 9 bases. Germline values: CDR1 KGHSH, CDR2 LQKENI. This CDR3 region has 16 residues. The trim removed 5 bases at V and 2 bases at J, leaving 8 bases unmatched. CDR3 nucleotide sequence: TGTGCCAGCTCAACCGGGCTAGCGGGGATCACAGATACGCAGTATTTT. This encodes CASSTGLAGITDTQYF.

Only a few counts were recorded for this clonotype. The rearrangement links TRBV12-3 or TRBV12-4 to TRBJ2-5; D unresolved. V was clipped by 5 bases and J by 5 bases, with 9 bases between them. The CDR3 sequence is 12 residues long. The CDR3 protein is CASSLILETQYF. CDR3 DNA: TGTGCCAGCAGTCTAATACTCGAGACCCAGTACTTC.

V and J are TRBV5-5 and TRBJ1-2; no clear D. Germline-derived CDR1 and CDR2 are SGHKS and YYEKEE (reference sequence). With 0 bases removed from V and 2 bases from J, the gap between germline ends came to 11 bases. The CDR3 is 15 amino acids. In DNA, the CDR3 is TGTGCCAGCAGCTTGGAGCGACTCGGGAACTATGGCTACACCTTC. It specifies CASSLERLGNYGYTF.

By sample fraction, this clonotype is large. The rearrangement links TRBV10-3 to TRBJ1-2; perhaps TRBD1 as D (5 bases). V lost 4 bases, J lost 6 bases, and 21 bases lay in between. The CDR3 has 16 amino acids. CDR1 ENHRY and CDR2 SYGVKD come from the germline V gene. DNA for the CDR3: TGTGCCATCAGTGGGGAAGGACTGCCTTTCAGGGATGGCTACACCTTC. It yields the protein CAISGEGLPFRDGYTF.